A single sample gave rise to the 24 T cell receptor beta chains below, sequenced in a study of T cell repertoires in cytomegalovirus infection. From the reads, TCRdb called clonotypes with MiXCR, one entry per CDR3 protein. The table includes 700,000 to 850,000 distinct CDR3 sequences, over 25% detected once. The antigens of these receptors remain unknown. The input for sequencing was cultured CD8+ T cells from PBMCs, taken from culture after CMV antigen stimulation. Receptors were obtained from a human donor in good health (CMV status not recorded). Some clones in this sample may be carry-over from other donors' samples.

This chain links TRBV10-3 with TRBJ1-3; the D is unclear. CDR1 is ENHRY and CDR2 is SYGVKD in the germline V gene. Trimming left V 6 bases short and J 0 bases short, with 12 bases between. The CDR3 covers 15 residues. In nucleotides, the CDR3 is TGTGCCATCAGCGGTGACACCTACTCTGGAAACACCATATATTTT. It encodes CAISGDTYSGNTIYF.

V usage is TRBV12-5 and J usage is TRBJ1-1; 9 bases align to TRBD1. Germline V gives CDR1 LGHNT, CDR2 FRNRAP. The junction had 12 bases not matched to a gene; V was cut back by 6 bases and J by 7 bases. The CDR3 spans 15 residues. CDR3 DNA: TGTGCTAGTGGCGTCCGCCACAGGGGGCAAAGTGAAGCTTTCTTT. This translates into CASGVRHRGQSEAFF.

This rearrangement joins TRBV7-6 to TRBJ2-2; 7 bases are a match to TRBD1. The germline gives CDR1 SGHVS, CDR2 FNYEAQ. The CDR3 contains 17 residues. The V segment lost 1 base and the J segment 2 bases; nucleotides outside the gene matches: 7. Here the CDR3 DNA reads TGTGCCAGCAGCTTAGTGAAGAGGGGGCCTAACACCGGGGAGCTGTTTTTT. Protein product: CASSLVKRGPNTGELFF.

This clonotype showed up just a few times. Written as DNA, the CDR3 is TGTGCCAGCAGCTCTACAGGGGAGGATTCACCCCTCCACTTT. Residues: CASSSTGEDSPLHF. The chain carries TRBV7-6 and TRBJ1-6; 7 nucleotides line up with TRBD1. The V and J ends lost 4 bases and 8 bases, in that order; junction bases with no gene match: 5. Looked up from germline, CDR1 is SGHVS and CDR2 is FNYEAQ. CDR3 length: 14 residues.

This clonotype was detected ten times or more. V usage is TRBV7-2 and J usage is TRBJ1-1; 7 positions match TRBD1. CDR1 and CDR2 (germline): SGHTA, FQGNSA. The V segment lost 2 bases and the J segment 1 base; nucleotides outside the gene matches: 4. This CDR3 is 15 amino acids long. The DNA of the CDR3 is TGTGCCAGCAGCTTACCCGGACAGGCGAACACTGAAGCTTTCTTT. Its protein is CASSLPGQANTEAFF.

This chain links TRBV5-8 with TRBJ1-5; 7 positions match TRBD1. The V segment lost 6 bases and the J segment 3 bases; nucleotides outside the gene matches: 9. The CDR3 covers 15 residues. Germline CDR1 is SGHTS and CDR2 is YDEGEE. In DNA form, the CDR3 reads TGTGCCAGCAACTCAGGGGACAGCTACAATCAGCCCCAGCATTTT. It translates to CASNSGDSYNQPQHF.

This clonotype was observed at least ten times. The gene calls are TRBV7-9 and TRBJ2-3, with D perhaps TRBD1 (6 bases). CDR1 and CDR2 (germline): SEHNR, FQNEAQ (reference sequence). The V end was cut by 5 bases, the J end by 0 bases, with 12 bases between. CDR3 length equals 15 residues. The CDR3 spells CASSNRDTSTDTQYF. The CDR3, as DNA: TGTGCCAGCAGCAACCGGGACACTAGCACAGATACGCAGTATTTT.

This clonotype was counted only a few times. The V and J genes are TRBV19 and TRBJ1-1; TRBD1 might be the D (5 bases). The CDR3 is 14 residues long. Trimming shortened V by 5 bases and J by 3 bases, and 13 bases separated the two germline ends. Per the germline V gene, CDR1 is LNHDA and CDR2 is SQIVND (reference sequence). The CDR3 here is CASSFWRGHTEAFF. The CDR3 nucleotides read TGTGCCAGTAGTTTCTGGAGGGGCCACACTGAAGCTTTCTTT.

This clonotype was observed many times. The rearrangement links TRBV7-6 to TRBJ2-6; D remains unclear. V was cut by 5 bases and J by 4 bases, with 24 bases left in between. Germline V gene lookup returns CDR1 SGHVS and CDR2 FNYEAQ. CDR3 size: 19 residues. The CDR3 DNA reads as TGTGCCAGCAGCCTCGTGAAAGAAGGTGCCGTAATAGGGGCCAACGTCCTGACTTTC. This translates into CASSLVKEGAVIGANVLTF. Based on the CDR3 plus reference TRBV7-6 and TRBJ2-6, the full variable domain is GAGVSQSPRYKVTKRGQDVALRCDPISGHVSLYWYRQALGQGPEFLTYFNYEAQQDKSGLPNDRFSAERPEGSISTLTIQRTEQRDSAMYRCASSLVKEGAVIGANVLTFGAGSRLTVL.

This clonotype was observed at least ten times. The chain is built from TRBV27 and TRBJ1-2; D gene uncertain. Between the trimmed V and J ends, which lost 6 bases and 5 bases, there was a span of 13 bases. The V gene's germline CDR1 is MNHEY and CDR2 SMNVEV (reference sequence). This CDR3 region has 13 residues. The CDR3 loop is CASSFGGLYGYTF. The CDR3 nucleotides are TGTGCCAGCAGCTTCGGAGGGCTTTATGGCTACACCTTC.

This clonotype was seen more than once but under ten times. The chain uses TRBV20-1 and TRBJ1-4; TRBD1 might be the D (6 bases). V was cut by 3 bases and J by 11 bases, with 10 bases left in between. Germline V gene sequence: CDR1 DFQATT, CDR2 SNEGSKA (reference sequence). This CDR3 region has 11 residues. The CDR3 coding sequence is TGCAGTGCTAGTAAGGGGGGGAAACTGTTTTTT. It encodes CSASKGGKLFF.

The CDR3 DNA follows: TGTGCCAGCAGCTTGTGGAGGACCAGCACGGCCGAGCAGTACTTC. It is translated as CASSLWRTSTAEQYF. This chain connects TRBV5-5 to TRBJ2-7; D perhaps matches TRBD2 (5 bases). Trimming pared 1 base from V and 6 bases from J, leaving 17 bases between. The CDR3 has 15 residues. CDR1 SGHKS and CDR2 YYEKEE come from the germline V gene (reference sequence).

This chain connects TRBV6-5 to TRBJ2-1; a possible D gene is TRBD2 (5 bases). The CDR3 totals 11 residues. Germline V gene data show CDR1 as MNHEY and CDR2 as SVGAGI. Trimming left V 10 bases short and J 11 bases short, with 15 bases between. Here the CDR3 reads CATLSRDKQFF. In DNA form, the CDR3 reads TGTGCCACCCTATCGAGGGATAAGCAGTTCTTC.

This chain links TRBV7-9 with TRBJ1-4; D perhaps matches TRBD1 (5 bases). The germline V gene has CDR1 SEHNR and CDR2 FQNEAQ (reference sequence). The CDR3 extends over 14 amino acids. V shed 1 base and J shed 8 bases, with 11 bases lying between them. This CDR3 is CASSLVGAREKLFF. The DNA for the CDR3 is TGTGCCAGCAGCTTAGTAGGGGCCAGGGAAAAACTGTTTTTT.

The chain recombines TRBV27 with TRBJ2-1, with 8 bases fitting TRBD1. CDR3 size: 11 residues. Germline V gene sequence: CDR1 MNHEY, CDR2 SMNVEV (reference sequence). The J segment lost 12 bases and the V segment lost 9 bases, leaving 7 bases of the junction unmatched. In DNA form, the CDR3 reads TGTGCCAGTAAGACAGGGGTCGGGCAGTTCTTC. It codes for CASKTGVGQFF.

V usage is TRBV6-1 and J usage is TRBJ2-7; 7 nucleotides match TRBD2. Germline V gene sequence: CDR1 MNHNS, CDR2 SASEGT. V was pared by 6 bases and J by 4 bases, with 12 bases of the junction left unmatched. The length of the CDR3 is 15 residues. CDR3 sequence reads: CASSTRAGLGYEQYV. The CDR3, as DNA: TGTGCCAGCAGCACAAGGGCAGGACTAGGGTACGAGCAGTACGTC.

Turning to this clonotype: This clone may be a read error of a much larger clone one base away. The CDR3 nucleotides read TGTGTCAGCAGCCTCGGACAGGGGGCGGATCAGCCCCAGCATTTT. Amino acid sequence: CVSSLGQGADQPQHF. The chain employs TRBV7-6 and TRBJ1-5, with 11 bases fitting TRBD1. The length of the CDR3 is 15 residues. The germline V gene has CDR1 SGHVS and CDR2 FNYEAQ.

This clonotype was observed many times. This chain uses TRBV7-8 with TRBJ2-3, with unresolved D. Deletions cut 1 base from V and 0 bases from J, with 5 bases between. Germline values: CDR1 SGHVS, CDR2 FQNEAQ. The CDR3 has 14 amino acids. The CDR3 loop is CASSLVGSTDTQYF. CDR3 coding DNA: TGTGCCAGCAGCTTAGTCGGCAGCACAGATACGCAGTATTTT.

The sample holds a few counts of this clonotype. This chain links TRBV6-1 with TRBJ2-7, with D hard to call. The CDR3 covers 13 residues. Trimming took 11 bases from V and 1 from J, leaving 15 bases between them. In germline, CDR1 is MNHNS, CDR2 SASEGT. CDR3 sequence (DNA): TGTGCCGTCCCGCGATCGGATTCCTACGAGCAGTACGTC. It codes for CAVPRSDSYEQYV.

Only a few counts were recorded for this clonotype. The V call is TRBV2, the J call TRBJ2-4, with D maybe TRBD2 (5 bases). Looked up from germline, CDR1 is SNHLY and CDR2 is FYNNEI. The V end lost 3 bases, the J end lost 2 bases, and 8 bases lay between the germline ends. The CDR3 extends over 14 amino acids. In DNA, the CDR3 is TGTGCCAGCAGTGATCGGGAATCCAAAAACATTCAGTACTTC. Protein sequence: CASSDRESKNIQYF.

The V and J genes are TRBV7-8 and TRBJ2-7; D gene ambiguous. Trimming stripped 5 bases from V and 2 bases from J, with 19 bases between. Germline CDR1 and CDR2: SGHVS and FQNEAQ. The CDR3 loop spans 16 amino acids. The CDR3 loop is CASSPWSGQEAYEQYF. The DNA of the CDR3 is TGTGCCAGCAGCCCCTGGTCGGGTCAAGAAGCCTACGAGCAGTACTTC.

The chain uses TRBV7-3 and TRBJ2-1, with TRBD1 matching over 12 bases. The V and J ends lost 3 bases and 8 bases, in that order; junction bases with no gene match: 5. CDR1 and CDR2 (germline): SGHTA, FQGTGA. This CDR3 has 15 amino acids. Written as DNA, the CDR3 is TGTGCCAGCAGCTTTGGGGGGACAGGGGGCGATGAGCAGTTCTTC. It codes for CASSFGGTGGDEQFF.

V and J are TRBV7-9 and TRBJ2-2; 9 bases are a match to TRBD2. The CDR3 is 15 amino acids. Germline values: CDR1 SEHNR, CDR2 FQNEAQ (reference sequence). With V trimmed by 5 bases and J by 4 bases, 5 bases remained unmatched. The CDR3 reads CASSRGGASTGELFF. The CDR3 DNA reads as TGTGCCAGCAGCCGCGGGGGGGCTTCCACCGGGGAGCTGTTTTTT.

The rearrangement links TRBV20-1 to TRBJ2-3; D tentatively fits TRBD1 or TRBD2 (5 bases each). V lost 0 bases and J 4 bases, leaving 20 bases between the germline ends. CDR1 is DFQATT, CDR2 SNEGSKA, per germline (reference sequence). This CDR3 is built from 17 residues. The DNA for the CDR3 is TGCAGTGCTAGAGATCTCTACCGGGGCAGGGTCTCAGATACGCAGTATTTT. This codes for CSARDLYRGRVSDTQYF.